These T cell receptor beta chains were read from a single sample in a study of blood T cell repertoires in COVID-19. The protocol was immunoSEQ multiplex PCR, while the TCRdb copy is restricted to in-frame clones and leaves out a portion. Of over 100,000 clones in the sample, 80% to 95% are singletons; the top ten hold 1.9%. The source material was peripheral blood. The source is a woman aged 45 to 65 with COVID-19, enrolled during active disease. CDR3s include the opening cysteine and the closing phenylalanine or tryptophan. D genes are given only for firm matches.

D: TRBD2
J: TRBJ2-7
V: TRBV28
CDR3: CASSPLGLAGPRFLYEQYF

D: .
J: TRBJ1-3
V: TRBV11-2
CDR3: CASSLVPGGGNTIYF

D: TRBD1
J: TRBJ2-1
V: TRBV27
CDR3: CASSLAPTGLDEQFF

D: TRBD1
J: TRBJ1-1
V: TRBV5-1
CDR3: CASSLHRGTEAFF

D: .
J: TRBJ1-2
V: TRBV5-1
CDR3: CASSSNRADHYGYTF

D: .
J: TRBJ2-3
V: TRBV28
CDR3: CASTERGGYSTDTQYF

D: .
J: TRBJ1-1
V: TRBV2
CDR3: CASSDGGASDTEAFF

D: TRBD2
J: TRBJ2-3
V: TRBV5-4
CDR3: CASSSLAGNTQYF

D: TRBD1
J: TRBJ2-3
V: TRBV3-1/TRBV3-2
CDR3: CASSPGTGKGADTQYF

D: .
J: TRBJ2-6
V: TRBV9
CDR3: CASSTPGLILSGANVLTF

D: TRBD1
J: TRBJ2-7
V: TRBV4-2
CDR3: CASSPAFRDRVIYEQYF

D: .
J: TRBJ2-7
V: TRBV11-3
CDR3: CASSRDLAGEQYF

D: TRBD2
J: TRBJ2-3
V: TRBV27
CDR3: CASSPGTSPLDTQYF

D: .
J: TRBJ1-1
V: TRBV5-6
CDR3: CVSGVGNTEAFF

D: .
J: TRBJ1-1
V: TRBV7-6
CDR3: CASSPYPAGRNEAFF

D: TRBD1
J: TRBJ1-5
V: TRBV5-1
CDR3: CASSLGAGGTNQPQHF

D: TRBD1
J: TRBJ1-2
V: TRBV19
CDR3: CASSSPTGQGAYGYTF

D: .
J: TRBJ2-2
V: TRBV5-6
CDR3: CASSSLNQGINTGELFF

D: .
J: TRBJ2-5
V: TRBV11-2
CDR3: CASSHLSEETQYF

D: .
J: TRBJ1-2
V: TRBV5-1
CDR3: CASSPDSYGYTF

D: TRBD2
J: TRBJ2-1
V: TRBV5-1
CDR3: CASSLDPAGVFNEQFF

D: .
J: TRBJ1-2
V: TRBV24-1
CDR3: CATSGEARDYGYTF

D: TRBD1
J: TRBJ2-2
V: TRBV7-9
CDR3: CASSDFDRGNTGELFF

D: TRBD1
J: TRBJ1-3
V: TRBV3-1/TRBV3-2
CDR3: CASSPPFRDRDGNTIYF

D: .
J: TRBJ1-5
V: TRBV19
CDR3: CASSIDPNQPQHF

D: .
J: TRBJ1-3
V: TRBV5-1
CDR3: CASSLSGSGNTIYF

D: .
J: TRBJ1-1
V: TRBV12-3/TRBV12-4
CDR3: CASSFGGAEAFF

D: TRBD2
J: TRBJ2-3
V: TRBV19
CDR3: CASSLLALDTDTQYF

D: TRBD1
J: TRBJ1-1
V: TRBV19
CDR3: CASHTGEEPPEAFF

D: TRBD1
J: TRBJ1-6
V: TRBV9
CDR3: CASSVGDRGTSPLHF

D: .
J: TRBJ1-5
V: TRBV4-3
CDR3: CASSRGASNQPQHF

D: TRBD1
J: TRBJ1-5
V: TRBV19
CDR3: CASNRGNQPQHF

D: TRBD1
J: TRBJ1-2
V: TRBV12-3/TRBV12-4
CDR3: CASTRDSNYGYTF

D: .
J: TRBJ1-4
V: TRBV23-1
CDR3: CASSQGADHGGKLFF

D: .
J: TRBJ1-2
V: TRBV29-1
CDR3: CSAGQGSGYGYTF

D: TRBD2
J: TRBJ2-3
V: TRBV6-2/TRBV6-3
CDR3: CASSNLGTTLEDTQYF

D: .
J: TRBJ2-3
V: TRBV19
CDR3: CASSMGRARDTQYF

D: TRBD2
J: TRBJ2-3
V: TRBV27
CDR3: CASKKTGLAGGASIGDTQYF

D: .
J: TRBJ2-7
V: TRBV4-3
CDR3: CASSQETSTYEQYF

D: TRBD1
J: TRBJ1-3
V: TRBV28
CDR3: CASSRSGDRVGNTIYF